Each of the 29 T cell receptor beta chains below was sequenced from the same sample in a study of blood T cell repertoires in COVID-19. Sequencing was performed with immunoSEQ multiplex PCR; in TCRdb, only in-frame clones are kept and a portion is missing. The sample carries fewer than 40,000 clones, about 88% recorded once. The specimen was peripheral blood. The receptors shown here come from a man in his 70s with active COVID-19.

The chain uses TRBV28 and TRBJ1-1, with D possibly being TRBD1 (6 bases). This CDR3 is 16 amino acids long. The V gene's germline CDR1 is MDHEN and CDR2 SYDVKM. With 6 bases removed from V and 0 bases from J, the gap between germline ends came to 17 bases. The CDR3: CASSPNPTGLNTEAFF. For the CDR3, the DNA is TGTGCCAGCAGCCCAAACCCGACAGGCTTGAACACTGAAGCTTTCTTT.

The rearrangement joins TRBV6-5 to TRBJ1-2, with 12 nucleotides matching TRBD1. From germline, CDR1 is MNHEY and CDR2 SVGAGI. The CDR3 runs to 15 residues. V gave up 5 bases and J gave up 6 bases; unmatched junction bases: 7. The CDR3 coding sequence is TGTGCCAGCAGTACGCCGGGACAGGGGGCGGATGGCTACACCTTC. This translates into CASSTPGQGADGYTF.

The rearrangement uses TRBV5-4 and TRBJ2-5; 8 nucleotides align to TRBD2. CDR1 is SGHNT, CDR2 YYREEE, per germline (reference sequence). V was pared by 0 bases and J by 4 bases, with 8 bases of the junction left unmatched. CDR3 length equals 16 residues. The CDR3 here is CASSLESGTRRETQYF. The CDR3 DNA follows: TGTGCCAGCAGCTTGGAGTCCGGGACTAGAAGAGAGACCCAGTACTTC.

This clone was detected only a few times. V gene TRBV15 combines with J gene TRBJ2-3, with 9 positions matching TRBD1. The CDR3 is 16 amino acids. The trim removed 3 bases at V and 0 bases at J, leaving 4 bases unmatched. CDR1 is LNHNV and CDR2 is YYDKDF in the germline V gene (reference sequence). The CDR3 region is CATSRGDRASTDTQYF. Written as DNA, the CDR3 is TGTGCCACCAGCAGGGGGGACAGGGCGAGCACAGATACGCAGTATTTT.

The chain recombines TRBV29-1 with TRBJ2-3; 10 bases agree with TRBD2. This CDR3 is 18 amino acids long. V dropped 4 bases and J dropped 1; count of bases not matched to a gene: 14. Germline V gives CDR1 SQVTM, CDR2 ANQGSEA. The CDR3 reads CSVVGELAGVPGTDTQYF. CDR3 in DNA: TGCAGCGTTGTGGGGGAGCTAGCGGGAGTGCCAGGCACAGATACGCAGTATTTT.

This chain uses TRBV29-1 with TRBJ2-1; 7 bases are a match to TRBD1. Germline values: CDR1 SQVTM, CDR2 ANQGSEA. V was pared by 1 base and J by 4 bases, with 4 bases of the junction left unmatched. This CDR3 contains 14 residues. CDR3 sequence (DNA): TGCAGCGTTGAAGGGACAGGCCGTTACAATGAGCAGTTCTTC. Translating it yields CSVEGTGRYNEQFF.

This clone was picked up a small number of times. J is TRBJ1-2 and V is TRBV7-2, with 7 bases matching TRBD1. The ends lost 3 bases at V and 1 base at J; junction bases unmatched: 5. This CDR3 is 15 amino acids long. Germline CDR1 reads SGHTA; CDR2 reads FQGNSA. CDR3 nucleotides: TGTGCCAGCAGCTTGAGGACAGGCGGTAACTATGGCTACACCTTC. Residues: CASSLRTGGNYGYTF.

The gene calls are TRBV19 and TRBJ1-5, with TRBD1 matching over 7 bases. The CDR3 spans 16 residues. Germline CDR1 is LNHDA and CDR2 is SQIVND (reference sequence). J lost 0 bases, V lost 5 bases, and 7 bases had no gene match. The CDR3 coding sequence is TGTGCCAGTAGTGACGACAGGGCTTATAGCAATCAGCCCCAGCATTTT. This sequence encodes CASSDDRAYSNQPQHF.

The J gene is TRBJ1-5, the V gene TRBV12-3 or TRBV12-4, with a weak D call TRBD1 (5 bases). The CDR3 covers 13 residues. Trimming left V 6 bases short and J 7 bases short, with 13 bases between. The DNA for the CDR3 is TGTGCCAGCAGGTCAGGGTGGGGACAGCCCCAGCATTTT. This translates into CASRSGWGQPQHF.

This CDR3 reads CASSLSGTTGELFF. CDR3 DNA sequence: TGCGCCAGCAGCTTGTCGGGTACCACCGGGGAGCTGTTTTTT. This sequence joins TRBV5-1 and TRBJ2-2; D not certain. Germline loops: CDR1 SGHRS, CDR2 YFSETQ. Trimming cost V 1 base and J 4 bases, with 8 bases left between them. CDR3 size: 14 residues.

The gene calls are TRBV4-1 and TRBJ1-2, with 7 positions matching TRBD1. There are 15 residues in the CDR3. Losses at the gene ends were 0 bases for V and 9 bases for J; bases not matched to a gene: 10. CDR1 and CDR2 (germline): MGHRA, YSYEKL. CDR3 nucleotides: TGCGCCAGCAGCCAAGATTTCGGGCAGGGGGACAGCTACACCTTC. Translating it yields CASSQDFGQGDSYTF.

The genes are TRBV7-2 and TRBJ2-7, with D maybe TRBD2 (5 bases). Germline lookup yields CDR1 SGHTA and CDR2 FQGNSA. The ends were cut back, 6 bases at V and 1 base at J, with 7 bases in the middle. This CDR3 contains 12 residues. For the CDR3, the DNA is TGTGCCAGCAGGGGGAGTTCCTACGAGCAGTACTTC. Residues: CASRGSSYEQYF.

This sequence joins TRBV27 and TRBJ2-6, with D possibly matching TRBD2 (5 bases). The V and J ends lost 8 bases and 0 bases respectively, with 20 bases between them. CDR1 is MNHEY and CDR2 is SMNVEV in the germline V gene (reference sequence). This CDR3 region has 18 residues. The CDR3 region is CASGNHRTGSSGANVLTF. The CDR3 DNA sequence: TGTGCCAGCGGGAACCACCGGACGGGGAGCTCTGGGGCCAACGTCCTGACTTTC.

The chain joins TRBV5-4 to TRBJ2-5, with D uncertain. Germline loops: CDR1 SGHNT, CDR2 YYREEE (reference sequence). The CDR3 has 13 amino acids. With 0 bases removed from V and 3 bases from J, the gap between germline ends came to 6 bases. The CDR3: CASSLGRKETQYF. CDR3 nucleotides: TGTGCCAGCAGCTTGGGCAGGAAAGAGACCCAGTACTTC.

The rearrangement links TRBV5-1 to TRBJ2-7, with 11 bases that match TRBD1. V lost 5 bases to trimming and J lost 1 base; unmatched junction nucleotides: 11. The CDR3 has 17 amino acids. Germline CDR1 is SGHRS and CDR2 is YFSETQ. The CDR3 spells CASSLLGQGAVSYEQYF. CDR3 bases: TGCGCCAGCAGTCTTCTCGGACAGGGGGCAGTGTCCTACGAGCAGTACTTC.

Only one count was recorded for this clone. The V call is TRBV5-1, the J call TRBJ2-1; maybe TRBD2 (7 bases). V gave up 3 bases and J gave up 7 bases, with 17 bases separating them. Per the germline V gene, CDR1 is SGHRS and CDR2 is YFSETQ. This CDR3 region has 15 residues. CDR3: CASSSGGPITNEQFF. Here the CDR3 DNA reads TGCGCCAGCAGCTCCGGGGGGCCGATCACAAATGAGCAGTTCTTC. The full variable domain, rest sourced from reference TRBV5-1 and TRBJ2-1, is KAGVTQTPRYLIKTRGQQVTLSCSPISGHRSVSWYQQTPGQGLQFLFEYFSETQRNKGNFPGRFSGRQFSNSRSEMNVSTLELGDSALYLCASSSGGPITNEQFFGPGTRLTVL.

The J gene is TRBJ2-3, the V gene TRBV4-1, with D possibly matching TRBD2 (6 bases). Germline V gene sequence: CDR1 MGHRA, CDR2 YSYEKL. This CDR3 is 16 amino acids long. Trimming took 3 bases from V and 0 from J, leaving 13 bases between them. The CDR3 DNA follows: TGCGCCAGCAGCCAGGGTTCGGGGACTAGCACAGATACGCAGTATTTT. As protein: CASSQGSGTSTDTQYF.

The gene calls are TRBV4-3 and TRBJ2-1; 12 nucleotides match TRBD2. The V gene's germline CDR1 is LGHNA and CDR2 YSLEER. V dropped 0 bases and J dropped 12; count of bases not matched to a gene: 12. The CDR3 is 17 residues long. CDR3 region: CASSQDLGLAGGLGQFF. The CDR3 nucleotides read TGCGCCAGCAGCCAAGATTTGGGTCTAGCGGGGGGGCTTGGGCAGTTCTTC.

The chain recombines TRBV24-1 with TRBJ2-5; 8 bases line up with TRBD1. The CDR3 extends over 17 amino acids. CDR1 KGHDR and CDR2 SFDVKD come from the germline V gene. The J segment lost 2 bases and the V segment lost 0 bases, leaving 7 bases of the junction unmatched. The CDR3 reads CATSDLKQGADQETQYF. Here the CDR3 DNA reads TGTGCCACCAGTGATTTGAAGCAGGGGGCAGATCAAGAGACCCAGTACTTC.

The J gene is TRBJ2-1, the V gene TRBV5-1; D is undetermined. Germline V CDR1 and CDR2: SGHRS, YFSETQ. This CDR3 has 16 residues. V lost 4 bases, J lost 5 bases, and 19 bases lay in between. The CDR3 region is CASSRSHSIADNEQFF. CDR3 DNA: TGCGCCAGCAGCCGTTCTCATAGTATAGCAGACAATGAGCAGTTCTTC.

The CDR3 DNA reads as TGCGCCAGCAGCCCCGCTAGCGGCCAAGAGACCCAGTACTTC. It specifies CASSPASGQETQYF. The gene calls are TRBV5-1 and TRBJ2-5, with 7 bases aligning to TRBD2. The CDR3 is 14 residues long. The junction had 4 bases not matched to a gene; V was cut back by 4 bases and J by 1 base. Looked up from germline, CDR1 is SGHRS and CDR2 is YFSETQ.

This chain connects TRBV27 to TRBJ2-7; the D gene is possibly TRBD1 (5 bases). The CDR3 totals 15 residues. Germline CDR1 reads MNHEY; CDR2 reads SMNVEV (reference sequence). V lost 1 base to trimming and J lost 4 bases, with 14 bases between them. The CDR3 loop is CASSLYLGAIYEQYF. CDR3 sequence (DNA): TGTGCCAGCAGTTTATATTTAGGGGCAATTTACGAGCAGTACTTC.

The chain combines TRBV5-1 with TRBJ2-7; a possible D gene is TRBD2 (6 bases). V lost 0 bases and J lost 5, with 12 bases in between. CDR3 length equals 14 residues. CDR1 is SGHRS and CDR2 is YFSETQ in the germline V gene. CDR3 in amino acids: CASSLDRGLDEQYF. The CDR3 region has the DNA TGCGCCAGCAGCTTGGATCGGGGGTTGGACGAGCAGTACTTC.

V gene TRBV14 combines with J gene TRBJ2-1, with 8 bases that match TRBD1. The germline V gene has CDR1 SGHDN and CDR2 FVKESK. Trimming cost V 4 bases and J 0 bases; bases outside gene matches: 8. This CDR3 is built from 17 residues. The CDR3 loop is CASSRTRGPSSYNEQFF. CDR3 nucleotide sequence: TGTGCCAGCAGCCGGACCAGGGGGCCAAGCTCCTACAATGAGCAGTTCTTC.

The chain combines TRBV3-1 (or the pseudogene TRBV3-2) with TRBJ2-7, with a tentative D call TRBD1 (5 bases). Germline-derived CDR1 and CDR2 are LGHDT and YNNKEL (reference sequence). Trimming removed 3 bases from V and 4 bases from J, with 22 bases in between. There are 17 residues in the CDR3. The CDR3 sequence is CASSHPCETARIYEQYF. CDR3 bases: TGTGCCAGCAGCCACCCCTGTGAGACAGCCCGAATATACGAGCAGTACTTC.

CDR3 in amino acids: CASSPVRNTEAFF. For the CDR3, the DNA is TGTGCCAGCAGCCCAGTAAGGAACACTGAAGCTTTCTTT. V gene TRBV27 combines with J gene TRBJ1-1; D is unresolved. Germline lookup yields CDR1 MNHEY and CDR2 SMNVEV (reference sequence). With 6 bases removed from V and 1 base from J, the gap between germline ends came to 9 bases. The CDR3 length is 13 residues.

The V call is TRBV29-1, the J call TRBJ2-5, with D perhaps matching TRBD1 (6 bases). Trimming stripped 3 bases from V and 5 bases from J, with 13 bases between. Germline V gene lookup returns CDR1 SQVTM and CDR2 ANQGSEA. This CDR3 contains 13 residues. The CDR3: CSVDSRGQETQYF. The CDR3 region has the DNA TGCAGCGTTGATAGCAGGGGCCAGGAGACCCAGTACTTC.

The chain carries TRBV18 and TRBJ2-1, with TRBD1 matching over 9 bases. The CDR3 has 15 amino acids. The trim removed 3 bases at V and 16 bases at J, leaving 16 bases unmatched. Germline loops: CDR1 KGHSH, CDR2 LQKENI. The CDR3 spells CASSPTGGFITRVFF. CDR3 DNA: TGTGCCAGCTCACCTACAGGGGGCTTTATCACCCGGGTCTTCTTC.

The genes are TRBV15 and TRBJ2-2; 11 nucleotides line up with TRBD2. This CDR3 has 15 amino acids. Germline CDR1 LNHNV, CDR2 YYDKDF (reference sequence). Losses at the gene ends were 4 bases for V and 4 bases for J; bases not matched to a gene: 2. The CDR3 DNA reads TGTGCCACCAGCACCGGGACTAGCGGCACCGGGGAGCTGTTTTTT. Translation: CATSTGTSGTGELFF.